The clone carrying this T cell receptor (beta chain) showed up just a few times. The data belong to a study of blood T cell repertoires in COVID-19. The CDR3 totals 13 residues. The V and J ends lost 6 bases and 2 bases respectively, with 10 bases between them. Germline V gene data show CDR1 as ENHRY and CDR2 as SYGVKD. Assay used: immunoSEQ multiplex PCR; TCRdb lists only in-frame clones, some missing. In the table there are approximately 170,000 clones, 88% of which are singletons. The TCR was taken from a man aged 60-69 years with acute or convalescent COVID-19. The sequencing sample was made of peripheral blood. The chain joins TRBV10-3 to TRBJ1-1; D perhaps matches TRBD1 (6 bases). CDR3 amino acids: CAISIQGNTEAFF. The CDR3 DNA reads TGTGCCATCAGCATACAGGGAAACACTGAAGCTTTCTTT.